This TCR beta chain was obtained from a study of T-cell reconstitution after alpha-beta-depleted transplantation in children. This clonotype was detected many times. V lost 3 bases, J lost 2 bases, and 14 bases lay in between. The CDR3 has 14 residues. Germline assignment: CDR1 DFQATT and CDR2 SNEGSKA (reference sequence). As it was prepared, the TCRbeta library received unique molecular identifiers. TCRdb recomputed calls from the PCR reads with MiXCR, one row per CDR3 protein. The sample contains over 70,000 distinct CDR3 sequences, 8% to 9% of which appear only once. The TCR originated in a human donor who donated a stem cell graft to a child with congenital amegakaryocytic thrombocytopenia. The material was PBMCs from the stem cell graft donor, obtained from the stem cell graft. V and J are TRBV20-1 and TRBJ2-7; the D gene is possibly TRBD1 (5 bases). CDR3 nucleotides: TGCAGTGCTAGGGACACTTATAACCCCTACGAGCAGTACTTC. Translation gives CSARDTYNPYEQYF.